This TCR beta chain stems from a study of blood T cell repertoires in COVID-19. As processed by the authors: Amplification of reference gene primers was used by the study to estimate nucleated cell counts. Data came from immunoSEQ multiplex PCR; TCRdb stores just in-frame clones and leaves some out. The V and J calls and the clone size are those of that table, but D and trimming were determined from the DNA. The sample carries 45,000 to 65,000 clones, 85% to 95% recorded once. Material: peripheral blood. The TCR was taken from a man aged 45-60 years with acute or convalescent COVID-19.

In DNA form, the CDR3 reads TGTGCCAGCAGCTGGGGGCCGGGACAGGAAGGGGATACGCAGTATTTT. Translated: CASSWGPGQEGDTQYF. The chain is built from TRBV13 and TRBJ2-3; 8 bases are shared with TRBD1. The CDR3 runs 16 residues. Germline trimming cut 4 bases from V and 6 bases from J; bases unmatched to any gene: 12. The germline V gene has CDR1 PRHDT and CDR2 FYEKMQ (reference sequence).